This T cell receptor (beta chain) was identified during a study of CD8 T cells in Susac syndrome. The germline V gene encodes CDR1 MNHEY and CDR2 SMNVEV (reference sequence). V lost 0 bases and J lost 2, with 7 bases in between. The CDR3 is made up of 15 amino acids. RNA amounts of roughly 0.45 to 1 ug underwent reverse transcription with random hexamers. A single record per CDR3 protein comes from TCRdb applying MiXCR to the immunoSEQ multiplex PCR reads. The data show about 130,000 distinct CDR3 sequences, with approximately 94% seen just once and roughly 0.13% held by the top ten. The TCR originated in a human donor with multiple sclerosis. Source material: CD4+ T cells from PBMCs. The chain employs TRBV27 and TRBJ2-2; possibly TRBD1 for D (5 bases). The CDR3 region has the DNA TGTGCCAGCAGTTTATCGGGGCTTAACACCGGGGAGCTGTTTTTT. Its translation is CASSLSGLNTGELFF.